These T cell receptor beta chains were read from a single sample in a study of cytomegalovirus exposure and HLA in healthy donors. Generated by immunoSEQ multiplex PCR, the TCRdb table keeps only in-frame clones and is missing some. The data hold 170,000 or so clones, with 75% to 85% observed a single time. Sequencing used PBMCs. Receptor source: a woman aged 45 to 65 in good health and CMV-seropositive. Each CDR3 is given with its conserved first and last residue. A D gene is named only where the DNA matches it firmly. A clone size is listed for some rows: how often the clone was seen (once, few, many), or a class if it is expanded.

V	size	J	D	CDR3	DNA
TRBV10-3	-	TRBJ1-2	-	CAIRNPQGTTNYGYTF	TGTGCCATCAGGAATCCACAGGGTACCACTAACTATGGCTACACCTTC
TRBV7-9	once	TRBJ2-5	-	CASSLRSAVRSYQETQYF	TGTGCCAGCAGCTTAAGGTCGGCGGTCCGATCTTACCAAGAGACCCAGTACTTC
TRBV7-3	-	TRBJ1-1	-	CASSLHGRGAGNTEAFF	TGTGCCAGCAGCTTACACGGGAGGGGGGCAGGGAACACTGAAGCTTTCTTT
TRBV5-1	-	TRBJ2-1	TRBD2	CASSRGLAGGFKDEQFF	TGCGCCAGCAGCAGAGGACTAGCGGGGGGGTTTAAGGATGAGCAGTTCTTC
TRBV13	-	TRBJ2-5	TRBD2	CASSLAASGVADF	TGTGCCAGCAGCTTAGCGGCTAGCGGGGTGGCAGACTTC
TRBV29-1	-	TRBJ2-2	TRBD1	CSAGQGANTGELFF	TGCAGCGCCGGACAGGGGGCGAACACCGGGGAGCTGTTTTTT
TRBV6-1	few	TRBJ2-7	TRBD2	CASSESGGEQYF	TGTGCCAGCAGTGAATCGGGGGGCGAGCAGTACTTC
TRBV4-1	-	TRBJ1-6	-	CASSQEGGRSPLHF	TGCGCCAGCAGCCAAGAAGGAGGCCGGTCACCCCTCCACTTT
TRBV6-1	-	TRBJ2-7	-	CASSEHRNSYEQYF	TGTGCCAGCAGTGAACACAGGAACTCCTACGAGCAGTACTTC
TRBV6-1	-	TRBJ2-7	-	CASTPSGLGSYEQYF	TGTGCCAGCACCCCGTCGGGGTTGGGCTCCTACGAGCAGTACTTC
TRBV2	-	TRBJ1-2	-	CASSRRDTSNYGYTF	TGTGCCAGCAGTCGTAGGGACACTTCTAACTATGGCTACACCTTC
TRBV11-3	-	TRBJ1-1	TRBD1	CASSWGQGSTEAFF	TGTGCCAGCAGCTGGGGACAGGGGAGCACTGAAGCTTTCTTT